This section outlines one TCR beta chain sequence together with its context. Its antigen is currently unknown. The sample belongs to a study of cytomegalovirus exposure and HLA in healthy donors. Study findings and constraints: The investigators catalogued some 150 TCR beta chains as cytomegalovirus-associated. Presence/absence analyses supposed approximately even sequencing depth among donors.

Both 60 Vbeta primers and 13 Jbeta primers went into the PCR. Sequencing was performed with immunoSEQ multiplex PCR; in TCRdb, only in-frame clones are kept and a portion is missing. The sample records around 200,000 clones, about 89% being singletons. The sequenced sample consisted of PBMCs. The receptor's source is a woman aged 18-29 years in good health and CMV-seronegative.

CDR3: CASSYSPWANTEAFF. The CDR3 DNA reads as TGTGCCAGCAGTTACTCGCCCTGGGCAAACACTGAAGCTTTCTTT. V gene TRBV6-5 combines with J gene TRBJ1-1; no clear D gene. V lost 0 bases, J lost 2 bases, and 10 bases lay in between. The length of the CDR3 is 15 residues. Per the germline V gene, CDR1 is MNHEY and CDR2 is SVGAGI.